Below are 18 T cell receptor beta chains sequenced from a single sample in a study of cytomegalovirus exposure and HLA in healthy donors. The method was immunoSEQ multiplex PCR; TCRdb's version includes in-frame clones alone and lacks a portion of them. The sample contains around 170,000 clones, approximately 81% of which appear only once. The sample comprised PBMCs. All receptors come from a man aged 18 to 30 in good health and CMV-seropositive.

The chain combines TRBV28 with TRBJ2-2; 8 bases fit TRBD2. The CDR3 runs 14 residues. Germline V gives CDR1 MDHEN, CDR2 SYDVKM. Unmatched junction bases numbered 6, after V lost 6 bases and J lost 6 bases. The CDR3 DNA is TGTGCCAGCAGCGATAGCGGGATACCCGGGGAGCTGTTTTTT. This codes for CASSDSGIPGELFF.

The gene calls are TRBV4-2 and TRBJ2-1; 14 nucleotides line up with TRBD2. The V gene end was trimmed by 9 bases and the J gene end by 0 bases; junction bases not matched to a gene: 1. This CDR3 comprises 15 residues. Looked up from germline, CDR1 is LGHNA and CDR2 is YNFKEQ. In DNA, the CDR3 is TGTGCCAGTGGGACTAGCGGGAGCTCCTACAATGAGCAGTTCTTC. It yields the protein CASGTSGSSYNEQFF.

The chain combines TRBV27 with TRBJ2-6; D perhaps matches TRBD1 (6 bases). The CDR3 has 16 residues. With 2 bases removed from V and 0 bases from J, the gap between germline ends came to 8 bases. Looked up from germline, CDR1 is MNHEY and CDR2 is SMNVEV (reference sequence). The CDR3 DNA follows: TGTGCCAGCAGTTTAAACAGGGTCTCTGGGGCCAACGTCCTGACTTTC. Translation gives CASSLNRVSGANVLTF.

CDR3 loop: CATSGGLTYEQYF. The DNA of the CDR3 is TGTGCCACCAGCGGCGGACTGACCTACGAGCAGTACTTC. J is TRBJ2-7 and V is TRBV15, with TRBD2 as a possible D gene (5 bases). The CDR3 is 13 residues long. From germline, CDR1 is LNHNV and CDR2 YYDKDF (reference sequence). The V and J ends lost 5 bases and 2 bases respectively, with 10 bases between them.

The rearrangement joins TRBV6-6 to TRBJ1-3; a weak D match, TRBD1 (6 bases). V was trimmed by 5 bases and J by 1 base, leaving 9 bases between them. This CDR3 has 14 amino acids. Germline V gene data show CDR1 as MNHNY and CDR2 as SVGAGI (reference sequence). CDR3 loop: CASSHRESGNTIYF. In DNA form, the CDR3 reads TGTGCCAGCAGTCACAGGGAGTCTGGAAACACCATATATTTT.

The chain combines TRBV19 with TRBJ2-2; the D gene is possibly TRBD2 (6 bases). V was clipped by 8 bases and J by 4 bases, with 11 bases between them. The CDR3 totals 13 residues. Germline-derived CDR1 and CDR2 are LNHDA and SQIVND (reference sequence). CDR3: CASWDSSTGELFF. Here the CDR3 DNA reads TGTGCCAGTTGGGACTCATCCACCGGGGAGCTGTTTTTT.

V is TRBV19 and J is TRBJ2-2; no firm D call. CDR3 size: 12 residues. Between the trimmed V and J ends, which lost 7 bases and 4 bases, there was a span of 7 bases. The germline V gene has CDR1 LNHDA and CDR2 SQIVND (reference sequence). The CDR3 nucleotides are TGTGCCAGTACCCGAGGCACCGGGGAGCTGTTTTTT. Protein sequence: CASTRGTGELFF.

J is TRBJ2-5 and V is TRBV5-4, with a possible D match to TRBD2 (6 bases). The V gene lost 4 bases and the J gene lost 1 base, with 8 bases spanning the gap. Looked up from germline, CDR1 is SGHNT and CDR2 is YYREEE (reference sequence). The CDR3 runs to 13 residues. The CDR3 DNA reads TGTGCCAGCAGCCGGGACTTCCAAGAGACCCAGTACTTC. It specifies CASSRDFQETQYF. The entire variable domain, with the rest obtained from reference TRBV5-4 and TRBJ2-5, is as follows: ETGVTQSPTHLIKTRGQQVTLRCSSQSGHNTVSWYQQALGQGPQFIFQYYREEENGRGNFPPRFSGLQFPNYSSELNVNALELDDSALYLCASSRDFQETQYFGPGTRLLVL.

Only a few counts were recorded for this clone. The rearrangement links TRBV4-1 to TRBJ1-5; D ambiguous. The CDR3 totals 13 residues. The germline V and J ends were trimmed by 4 bases and 4 bases, with 8 bases remaining between them. CDR1 and CDR2 (germline): MGHRA, YSYEKL. CDR3 sequence reads: CASSRDLNQPQHF. CDR3 in DNA: TGCGCCAGCAGCCGCGATTTAAATCAGCCCCAGCATTTT.

A few counts support this clone. This chain joins TRBV6-5 and TRBJ1-5; D remains ambiguous. V lost 6 bases to trimming and J lost 5 bases, with 11 bases between them. The CDR3 length is 13 residues. CDR1 is MNHEY and CDR2 is SVGAGI in the germline V gene. The CDR3, as DNA: TGTGCCAGCAGGGGTGATGGAGATCAGCCCCAGCATTTT. It encodes CASRGDGDQPQHF.

The chain is built from TRBV10-3 and TRBJ2-2; D gene unclear. Trimming removed 6 bases from V and 3 bases from J, with 14 bases in between. CDR1 and CDR2 (germline): ENHRY, SYGVKD. The length of the CDR3 is 15 residues. CDR3 in DNA: TGTGCCATCAGGGGCAGTGTGAAGGACACCGGGGAGCTGTTTTTT. This translates into CAIRGSVKDTGELFF.

The chain joins TRBV28 to TRBJ2-3; 11 nucleotides line up with TRBD1. The CDR3 runs 13 residues. The V and J ends lost 6 bases and 4 bases, in that order; junction bases with no gene match: 0. CDR1 and CDR2 (germline): MDHEN, SYDVKM. The CDR3 DNA follows: TGTGCCAGCAGGGGACAGGGGGCAGATACGCAGTATTTT. It yields the protein CASRGQGADTQYF. Complete variable domain (other parts from reference TRBV28 and TRBJ2-3): DVKVTQSSRYLVKRTGEKVFLECVQDMDHENMFWYRQDPGLGLRLIYFSYDVKMKEKGDIPEGYSVSREKKERFSLILESASTNQTSMYLCASRGQGADTQYFGPGTRLTVL.

The rearrangement uses TRBV28 and TRBJ2-3, with 11 bases fitting TRBD1. The CDR3 runs 18 residues. Germline assignment: CDR1 MDHEN and CDR2 SYDVKM. V dropped 3 bases and J dropped 4; count of bases not matched to a gene: 12. The CDR3 protein is CASSFSGGTDRGPDTQYF. CDR3 bases: TGTGCCAGCAGTTTCTCCGGTGGGACGGACAGGGGGCCAGATACGCAGTATTTT.

The chain links TRBV19 to TRBJ2-7; 10 bases fit TRBD2. There are 15 residues in the CDR3. CDR1 and CDR2 (germline): LNHDA, SQIVND (reference sequence). V lost 11 bases and J lost 4; bases outside the gene matches: 14. In DNA form, the CDR3 reads TGTGCCTTCTACGAGGCTAGCGGGAGAAGGTACGAGCAGTACTTC. This sequence encodes CAFYEASGRRYEQYF.

The chain uses TRBV5-6 and TRBJ2-1; tentatively, D is TRBD1 (6 bases). Between the trimmed V and J ends, which lost 2 bases and 12 bases, there was a span of 9 bases. CDR3 length: 11 residues. Germline V gives CDR1 SGHDT, CDR2 YYEEEE. The CDR3 region is CASSFRGGQFF. The CDR3 bases are TGTGCCAGCAGCTTCAGAGGGGGGCAGTTCTTC.

The V gene is TRBV5-1, the J gene TRBJ2-3; 9 nucleotides agree with TRBD2. V lost 4 bases to trimming and J lost 5 bases; unmatched junction nucleotides: 5. Germline V CDR1 and CDR2: SGHRS, YFSETQ. The CDR3 runs to 14 residues. CDR3 nucleotide sequence: TGCGCCAGCAGCATTAGCGGGGGTGGAGATACGCAGTATTTT. It yields the protein CASSISGGGDTQYF.

The rearrangement joins TRBV5-1 to TRBJ2-3; the D is unclear. The CDR3 runs 16 residues. Trimming shortened V by 4 bases and J by 0 bases, and 15 bases separated the two germline ends. From germline, CDR1 is SGHRS and CDR2 YFSETQ. CDR3 protein: CASSPGATSSTDTQYF. Written as DNA, the CDR3 is TGCGCCAGCAGCCCTGGAGCGACGTCTAGCACAGATACGCAGTATTTT.

The V call is TRBV27, the J call TRBJ2-5; 9 bases fit TRBD1. After removal of 4 bases from V and 2 bases from J, the junction contained 14 bases not matched to a gene. The germline V gene encodes CDR1 MNHEY and CDR2 SMNVEV (reference sequence). The CDR3 is 18 residues long. The CDR3 sequence: CASSSHRGLDSRQETQYF. CDR3 nucleotide sequence: TGTGCCAGCAGTTCCCACAGGGGGCTGGACTCCCGGCAAGAGACCCAGTACTTC.